The rows below give T cell receptor beta chains drawn from one sample of a study of control samples from healthy donors and cancer patients. Clones were read by immunoSEQ multiplex PCR, and TCRdb kept only the in-frame ones, dropping some. The sample has about 95,000 clones; approximately 86% are singletons. The sequencing sample was made of blood. The receptors here all came from a man aged 25-45 years in good health. Both conserved end residues are part of each CDR3. D genes are given only for firm matches. For some rows the clone size is stated as once, few or many, or as a class when expanded; others skip it.

d_gene	j_gene	abundance	len	v_gene	CDR3aa	CDR3nt
NA	TRBJ1-1	NA	12	TRBV12-3/TRBV12-4	CASSFGGAEAFF	TGTGCCAGCAGTTTCGGTGGCGCTGAAGCTTTCTTT
NA	TRBJ1-6	NA	14	TRBV9	CASALGQPNSPLHF	TGTGCCAGCGCACTCGGGCAGCCGAATTCACCCCTCCACTTT
NA	TRBJ2-1	NA	11	TRBV25-1	CASSEYNEQFF	TGTGCCAGCAGTGAATACAATGAGCAGTTCTTC
NA	TRBJ1-1	NA	16	TRBV10-2	CASSGVGGRTAAEAFF	TGCGCCAGCAGTGGCGTGGGGGGACGGACCGCAGCTGAAGCTTTCTTT
NA	TRBJ1-2	NA	13	TRBV3-1/TRBV3-2	CASSVNGEGGYTF	TGTGCCAGCAGCGTCAACGGGGAGGGAGGCTACACCTTC
NA	TRBJ1-1	NA	13	TRBV30	CAWSRGMNTEAFF	TGTGCCTGGAGTAGAGGGATGAACACTGAAGCTTTCTTT
NA	TRBJ2-3	NA	17	TRBV27	CASSPLDPQWGTDTQYF	TGTGCCAGCAGTCCATTAGACCCACAATGGGGCACAGATACGCAGTATTTT
NA	TRBJ2-7	once	12	TRBV7-8	CASSFARGEQYF	TGTGCCAGCAGCTTCGCGAGGGGCGAGCAGTACTTC
TRBD2	TRBJ2-3	NA	16	TRBV11-3	CASSLDGGGPADTQYF	TGTGCCAGCAGCTTAGATGGCGGGGGGCCAGCAGATACGCAGTATTTT
NA	TRBJ1-5	NA	14	TRBV6-4	CASSNQEGNQPQHF	TGTGCCAGCAGCAACCAAGAGGGCAATCAGCCCCAGCATTTT
NA	TRBJ1-3	NA	15	TRBV7-9	CASSLATGTGNTIYF	TGTGCCAGCAGCTTAGCTACAGGGACTGGAAACACCATATATTTT
NA	TRBJ1-4	once	13	TRBV19	CASRYGLNEKLFF	TGTGCCAGTAGGTACGGACTGAATGAAAAACTGTTTTTT
NA	TRBJ2-5	NA	13	TRBV6-5	CASRAGGLETQYF	TGTGCCAGCAGGGCAGGGGGGTTAGAGACCCAGTACTTC
NA	TRBJ1-1	NA	15	TRBV6-5	CASRIRVGLNTEAFF	TGTGCCAGCAGAATACGGGTAGGATTGAACACTGAAGCTTTCTTT
TRBD1	TRBJ1-2	NA	16	TRBV14	CASSPLVGTAQYGYTF	TGTGCCAGCAGCCCTCTCGTCGGGACAGCTCAGTATGGCTACACCTTC
TRBD2	TRBJ2-3	few	15	TRBV6-4	CASSDGAGDTDTQYF	TGTGCCAGCAGTGACGGAGCGGGGGACACAGATACGCAGTATTTT
NA	TRBJ2-5	NA	14	TRBV6-5	CASSSSLEIGTQYF	TGTGCCAGCAGTTCCTCCCTCGAGATCGGGACCCAGTACTTC
NA	TRBJ2-2	NA	16	TRBV7-3	CASSLYLAVNTGELFF	TGTGCCAGCAGCTTATACCTCGCGGTTAACACCGGGGAGCTGTTTTTT
NA	TRBJ1-6	few	13	TRBV7-9	CATGETENSPLHF	TGTGCCACGGGCGAGACAGAGAATTCACCCCTCCACTTT
TRBD1	TRBJ1-5	NA	12	TRBV12-3/TRBV12-4	CAGSRTGQPQHF	TGTGCCGGGTCCCGGACAGGGCAGCCCCAGCATTTT
NA	TRBJ1-3	NA	12	TRBV30	CAWSARGNTIYF	TGTGCCTGGAGTGCCCGCGGCAACACCATATATTTT
NA	TRBJ2-3	NA	14	TRBV6-1	CASSEKGEADTQYF	TGTGCCAGCAGTGAAAAAGGAGAGGCAGATACGCAGTATTTT
TRBD2	TRBJ2-2	once	19	TRBV7-9	CASSSKDLAGRRVTGELFF	TGTGCCAGCAGCTCTAAGGATCTAGCGGGGCGGAGGGTCACCGGGGAGCTGTTTTTT